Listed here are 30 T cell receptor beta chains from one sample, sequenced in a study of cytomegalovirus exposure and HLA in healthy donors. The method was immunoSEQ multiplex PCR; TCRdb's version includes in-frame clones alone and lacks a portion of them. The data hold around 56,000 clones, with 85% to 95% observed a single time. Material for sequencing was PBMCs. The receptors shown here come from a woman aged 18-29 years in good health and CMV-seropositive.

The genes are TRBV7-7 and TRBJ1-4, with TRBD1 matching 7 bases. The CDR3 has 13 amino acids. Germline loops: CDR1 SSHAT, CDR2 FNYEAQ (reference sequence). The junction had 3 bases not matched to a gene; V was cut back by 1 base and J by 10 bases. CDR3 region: CASSLEDRTKLFF. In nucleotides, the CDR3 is TGTGCCAGCAGCTTAGAGGACAGGACAAAACTGTTTTTT.

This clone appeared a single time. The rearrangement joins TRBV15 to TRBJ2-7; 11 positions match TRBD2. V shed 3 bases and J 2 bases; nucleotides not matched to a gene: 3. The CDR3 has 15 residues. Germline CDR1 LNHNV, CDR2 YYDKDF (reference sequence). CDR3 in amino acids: CATSSGTSGAYEQYF. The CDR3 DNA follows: TGTGCCACCAGCAGCGGGACTAGCGGCGCCTACGAGCAGTACTTC.

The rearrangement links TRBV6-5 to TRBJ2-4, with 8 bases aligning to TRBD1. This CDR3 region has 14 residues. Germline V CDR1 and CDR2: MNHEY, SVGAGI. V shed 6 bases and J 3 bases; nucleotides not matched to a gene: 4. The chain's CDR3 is CASSLGTGKNIQYF. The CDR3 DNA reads TGTGCCAGCAGCCTTGGGACAGGCAAAAACATTCAGTACTTC.

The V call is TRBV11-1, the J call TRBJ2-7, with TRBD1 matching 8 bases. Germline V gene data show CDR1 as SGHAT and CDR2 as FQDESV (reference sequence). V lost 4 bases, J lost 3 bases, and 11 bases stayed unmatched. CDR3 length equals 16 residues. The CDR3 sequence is CASSSRGGTGFYEQYF. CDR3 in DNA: TGTGCCAGCAGCTCCAGAGGCGGGACAGGCTTCTACGAGCAGTACTTC.

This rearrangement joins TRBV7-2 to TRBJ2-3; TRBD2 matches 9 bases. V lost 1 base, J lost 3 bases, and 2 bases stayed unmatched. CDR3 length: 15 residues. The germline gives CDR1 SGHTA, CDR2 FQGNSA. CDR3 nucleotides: TGTGCCAGCAGCTTAGTTAGCGGGGGTACAGATACGCAGTATTTT. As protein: CASSLVSGGTDTQYF.

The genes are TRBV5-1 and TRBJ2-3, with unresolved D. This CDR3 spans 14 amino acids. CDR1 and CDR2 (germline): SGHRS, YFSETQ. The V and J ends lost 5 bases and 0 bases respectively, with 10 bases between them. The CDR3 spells CASRRGSSTDTQYF. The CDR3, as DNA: TGCGCCAGCAGGAGAGGTTCTAGCACAGATACGCAGTATTTT.

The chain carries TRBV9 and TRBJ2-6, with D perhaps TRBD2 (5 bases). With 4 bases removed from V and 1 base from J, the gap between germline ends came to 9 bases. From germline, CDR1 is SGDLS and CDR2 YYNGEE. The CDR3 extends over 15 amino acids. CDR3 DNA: TGTGCCAGCAGCCCAAGCGGATCTGGGGCCAACGTCCTGACTTTC. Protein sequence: CASSPSGSGANVLTF.

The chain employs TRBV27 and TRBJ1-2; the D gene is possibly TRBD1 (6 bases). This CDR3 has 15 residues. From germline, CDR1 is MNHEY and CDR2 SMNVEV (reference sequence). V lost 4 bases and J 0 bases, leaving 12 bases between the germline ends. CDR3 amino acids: CASSWAGVANYGYTF. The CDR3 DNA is TGTGCCAGCAGTTGGGCAGGGGTTGCTAACTATGGCTACACCTTC.

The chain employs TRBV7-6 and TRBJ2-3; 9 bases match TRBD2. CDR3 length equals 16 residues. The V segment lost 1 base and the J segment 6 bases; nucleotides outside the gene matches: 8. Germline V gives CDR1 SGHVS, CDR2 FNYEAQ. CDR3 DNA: TGTGCCAGCAGCTTAGAGCCAGCGGGGGGCCTTGATACGCAGTATTTT. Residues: CASSLEPAGGLDTQYF.

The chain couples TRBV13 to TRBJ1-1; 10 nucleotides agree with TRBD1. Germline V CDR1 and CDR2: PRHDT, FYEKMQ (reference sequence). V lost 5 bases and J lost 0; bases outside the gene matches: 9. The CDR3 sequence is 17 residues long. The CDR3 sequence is CASSAGTGDAMNTEAFF. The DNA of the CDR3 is TGTGCCAGCAGCGCCGGGACAGGGGACGCTATGAACACTGAAGCTTTCTTT.

The DNA for the CDR3 is TGTGCCAGCAGTTACAAAGGTTTTGAACAGACTGAAGCTTTCTTT. Residues: CASSYKGFEQTEAFF. The chain uses TRBV6-6 and TRBJ1-1; D gene uncertain. V was trimmed by 2 bases and J by 5 bases, leaving 15 bases between them. CDR1 and CDR2 from the germline V gene are MNHNY and SVGAGI (reference sequence). This CDR3 spans 15 amino acids.

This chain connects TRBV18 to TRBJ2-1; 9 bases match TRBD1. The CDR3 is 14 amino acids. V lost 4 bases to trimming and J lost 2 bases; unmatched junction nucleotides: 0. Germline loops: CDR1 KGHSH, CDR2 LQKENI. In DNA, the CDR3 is TGTGCCAGCTCACGACAGGGGGCCTACAATGAGCAGTTCTTC. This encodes CASSRQGAYNEQFF. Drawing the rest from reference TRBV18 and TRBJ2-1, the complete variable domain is NAGVMQNPRHLVRRRGQEARLRCSPMKGHSHVYWYRQLPEEGLKFMVYLQKENIIDESGMPKERFSAEFPKEGPSILRIQQVVRGDSAAYFCASSRQGAYNEQFFGPGTRLTVL.

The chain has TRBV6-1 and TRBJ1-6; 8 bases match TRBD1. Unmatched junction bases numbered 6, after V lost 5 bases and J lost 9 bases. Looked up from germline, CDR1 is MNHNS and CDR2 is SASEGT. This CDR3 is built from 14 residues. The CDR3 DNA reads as TGTGCCAGCAGTCCGACAGGGGAGGGTTCACCCCTCCACTTT. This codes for CASSPTGEGSPLHF.

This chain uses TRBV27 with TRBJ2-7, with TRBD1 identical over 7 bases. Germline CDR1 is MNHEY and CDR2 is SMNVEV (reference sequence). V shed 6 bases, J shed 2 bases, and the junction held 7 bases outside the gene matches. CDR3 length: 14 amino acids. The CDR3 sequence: CASRIRQGTYEQYF. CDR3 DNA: TGTGCCAGCAGGATAAGACAGGGTACCTACGAGCAGTACTTC.

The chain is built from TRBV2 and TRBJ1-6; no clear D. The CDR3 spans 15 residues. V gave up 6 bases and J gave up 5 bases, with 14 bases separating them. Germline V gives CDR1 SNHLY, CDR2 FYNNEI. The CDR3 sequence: CASSLRYSNNSPLHF. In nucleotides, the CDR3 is TGTGCCAGCAGCCTTCGATACAGCAATAATTCACCCCTCCACTTT.

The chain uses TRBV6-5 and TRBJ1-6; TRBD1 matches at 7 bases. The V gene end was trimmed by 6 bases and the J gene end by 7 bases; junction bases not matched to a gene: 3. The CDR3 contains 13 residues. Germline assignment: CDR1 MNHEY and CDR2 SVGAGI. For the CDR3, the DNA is TGTGCCAGCAGAGGGACAGCGAATTCACCCCTCCACTTT. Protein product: CASRGTANSPLHF.

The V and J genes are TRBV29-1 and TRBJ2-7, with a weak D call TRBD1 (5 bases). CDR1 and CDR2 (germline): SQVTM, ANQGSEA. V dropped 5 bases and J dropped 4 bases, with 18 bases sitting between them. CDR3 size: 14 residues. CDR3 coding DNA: TGCAGCGTTACGAGACAGCCAAACCCATACGAGCAGTACTTC. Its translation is CSVTRQPNPYEQYF.

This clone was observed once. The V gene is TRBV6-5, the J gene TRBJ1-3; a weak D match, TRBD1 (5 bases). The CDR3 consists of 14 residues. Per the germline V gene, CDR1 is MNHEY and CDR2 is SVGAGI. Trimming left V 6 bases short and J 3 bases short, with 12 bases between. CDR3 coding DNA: TGTGCCAGCAGCTATTCAGGGAATGGAAACACCATATATTTT. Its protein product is CASSYSGNGNTIYF.

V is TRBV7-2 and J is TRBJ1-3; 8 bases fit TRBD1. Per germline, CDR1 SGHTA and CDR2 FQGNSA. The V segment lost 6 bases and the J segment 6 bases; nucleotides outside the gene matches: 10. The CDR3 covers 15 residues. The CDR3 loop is CASSRDPRGLNTIYF. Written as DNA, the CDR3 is TGTGCCAGCAGTCGCGACCCCAGGGGGCTAAACACCATATATTTT.

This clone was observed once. The CDR3 sequence: CASSLVHAGGYTF. Written as DNA, the CDR3 is TGTGCCAGCAGCTTAGTCCACGCGGGGGGCTACACCTTC. This chain joins TRBV11-2 and TRBJ1-2; D remains unclear. V lost 1 base, J lost 8 bases, and 11 bases lay in between. The CDR3 runs 13 residues. Germline V lookup: CDR1 SGHAT, CDR2 FQNNGV. Filled out from reference TRBV11-2 and TRBJ1-2, the complete variable domain reads EAGVAQSPRYKIIEKRQSVAFWCNPISGHATLYWYQQILGQGPKLLIQFQNNGVVDDSQLPKDRFSAERLKGVDSTLKIQPAKLEDSAVYLCASSLVHAGGYTFGSGTRLTVV.

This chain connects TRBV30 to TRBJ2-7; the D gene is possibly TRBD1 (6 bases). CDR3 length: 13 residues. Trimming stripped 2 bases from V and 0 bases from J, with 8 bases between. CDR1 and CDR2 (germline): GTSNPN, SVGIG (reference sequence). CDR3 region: CAWSTDSSYEQYF. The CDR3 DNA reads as TGTGCCTGGAGTACGGACAGCTCCTACGAGCAGTACTTC.

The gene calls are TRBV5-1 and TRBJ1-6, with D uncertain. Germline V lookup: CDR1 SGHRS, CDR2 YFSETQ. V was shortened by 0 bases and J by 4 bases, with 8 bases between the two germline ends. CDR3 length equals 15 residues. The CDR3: CASSLGDTYNSPLHF. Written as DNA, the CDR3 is TGCGCCAGCAGCTTGGGTGACACTTATAATTCACCCCTCCACTTT.

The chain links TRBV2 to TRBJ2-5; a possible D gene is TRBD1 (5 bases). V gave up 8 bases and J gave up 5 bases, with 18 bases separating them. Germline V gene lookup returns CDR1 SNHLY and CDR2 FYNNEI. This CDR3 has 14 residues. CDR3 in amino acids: CASLRGSSKETQYF. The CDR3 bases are TGTGCCAGCCTTAGGGGCAGCTCCAAGGAGACCCAGTACTTC.

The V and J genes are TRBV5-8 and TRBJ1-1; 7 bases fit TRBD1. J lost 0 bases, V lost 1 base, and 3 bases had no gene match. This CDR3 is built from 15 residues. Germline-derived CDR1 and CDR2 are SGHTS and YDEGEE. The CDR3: CASSLLGQMNTEAFF. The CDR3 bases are TGTGCCAGCAGCTTGTTGGGACAGATGAACACTGAAGCTTTCTTT.

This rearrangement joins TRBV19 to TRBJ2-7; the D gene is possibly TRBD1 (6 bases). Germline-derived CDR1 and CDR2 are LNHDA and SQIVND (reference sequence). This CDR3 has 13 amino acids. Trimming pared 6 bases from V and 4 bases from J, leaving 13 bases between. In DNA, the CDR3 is TGTGCCAGTAGAGAGAGGGACACTTACGAGCAGTACTTC. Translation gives CASRERDTYEQYF.

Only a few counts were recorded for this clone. CDR3 loop: CASSLTGLGSTEAFF. DNA for the CDR3: TGTGCCAGCAGCCTGACAGGGCTGGGGAGCACTGAAGCTTTCTTT. V usage is TRBV28 and J usage is TRBJ1-1; 7 bases are a match to TRBD1. Trimming removed 6 bases from V and 4 bases from J; junction bases left unmatched: 11. The CDR3 is 15 amino acids. Germline CDR1 reads MDHEN; CDR2 reads SYDVKM.

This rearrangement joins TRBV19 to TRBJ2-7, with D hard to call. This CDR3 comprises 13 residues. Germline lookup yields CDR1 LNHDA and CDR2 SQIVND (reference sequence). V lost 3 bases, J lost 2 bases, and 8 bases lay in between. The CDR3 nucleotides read TGTGCCAGTAGTATTGATTCGGCCTACGAGCAGTACTTC. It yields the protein CASSIDSAYEQYF.

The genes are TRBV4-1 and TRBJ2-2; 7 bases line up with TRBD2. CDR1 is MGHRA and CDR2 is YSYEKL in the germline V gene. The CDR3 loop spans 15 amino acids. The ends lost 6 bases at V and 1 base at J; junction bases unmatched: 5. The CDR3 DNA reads TGCGCCAGCAGACCGGGGGGTCTGAACACCGGGGAGCTGTTTTTT. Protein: CASRPGGLNTGELFF.

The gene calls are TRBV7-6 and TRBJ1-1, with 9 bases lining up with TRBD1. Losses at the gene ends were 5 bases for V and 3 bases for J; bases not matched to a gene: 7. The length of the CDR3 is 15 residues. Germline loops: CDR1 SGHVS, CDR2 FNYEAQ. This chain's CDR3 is CASSLTGGRDTEAFF. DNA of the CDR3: TGTGCCAGCAGCCTTACAGGGGGCCGAGACACTGAAGCTTTCTTT.

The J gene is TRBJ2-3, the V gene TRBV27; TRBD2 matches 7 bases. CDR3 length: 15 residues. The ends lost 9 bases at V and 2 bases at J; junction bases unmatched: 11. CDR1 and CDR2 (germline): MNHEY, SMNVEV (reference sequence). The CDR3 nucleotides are TGTGCCAGTCGTCGAGCGGGGTTCGACACAGATACGCAGTATTTT. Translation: CASRRAGFDTDTQYF.